The clone carrying this TCR beta chain has just a few counts. As yet, its antigen is unknown. This entry comes from a study of blood T cells in healthy people across ages. Study-wide points: Relative to aged donors, long-lived donors carried more naive CD4+ cells and displayed higher diversity.

The second PCR ran about 7 to 12 cycles with a sample-barcoded 5' primer and J-beta primers. TCRdb called the 5' RACE reads again in MiXCR, with one record for every CDR3 protein. In the table there are about 970,000 distinct CDR3 sequences, about 51% of which are singletons. The CDR3 runs 13 residues. Trimming took 4 bases from V and 8 from J, leaving 12 bases between them. Germline V gene data show CDR1 as MGHRA and CDR2 as YSYEKL. The sequence was collected from an older woman in good health. The chain carries TRBV4-1 and TRBJ2-1; possibly TRBD1 or TRBD2 for D (6 bases each). Sequencing was carried out using blood. The CDR3 protein is CASSPFGGDEQFF. The CDR3 DNA sequence: TGCGCCAGCAGCCCATTCGGGGGCGATGAGCAGTTCTTC.